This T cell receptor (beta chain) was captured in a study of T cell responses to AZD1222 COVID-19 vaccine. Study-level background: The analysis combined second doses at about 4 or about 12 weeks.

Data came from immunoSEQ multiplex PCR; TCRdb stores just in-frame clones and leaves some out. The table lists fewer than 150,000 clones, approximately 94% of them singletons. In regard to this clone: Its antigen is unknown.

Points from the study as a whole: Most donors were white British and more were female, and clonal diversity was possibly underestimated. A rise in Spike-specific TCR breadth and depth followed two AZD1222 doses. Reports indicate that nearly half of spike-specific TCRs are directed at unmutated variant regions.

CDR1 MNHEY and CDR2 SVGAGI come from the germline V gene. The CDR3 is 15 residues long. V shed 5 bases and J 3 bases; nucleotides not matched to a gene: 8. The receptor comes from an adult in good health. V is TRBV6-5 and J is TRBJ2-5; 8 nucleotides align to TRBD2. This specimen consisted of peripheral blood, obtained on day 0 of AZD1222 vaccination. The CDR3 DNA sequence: TGTGCCAGCAGTCACCCGCAAGCGGGAGAAGAGACCCAGTACTTC. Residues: CASSHPQAGEETQYF.